The 7 T cell receptor beta chains below all came from one sample that was sequenced in a study of cytomegalovirus exposure and HLA in healthy donors. PCR amplification relied on 60 Vbeta primers (plus 13 Jbeta primers). Profiled with immunoSEQ multiplex PCR; TCRdb holds only in-frame clones, not every one. The sample lists approximately 70,000 clones; about 74% were seen once. What was sequenced was PBMCs. Every receptor here comes from a human donor in good health.

The genes are TRBV5-8 and TRBJ1-1, with TRBD1 matching over 7 bases. CDR3 length: 15 residues. Per germline, CDR1 SGHTS and CDR2 YDEGEE. The trim removed 2 bases at V and 4 bases at J, leaving 8 bases unmatched. The CDR3 loop is CASSFTGTDGTEAFF. CDR3 DNA sequence: TGTGCCAGCAGCTTTACCGGGACAGATGGCACTGAAGCTTTCTTT.

The rearrangement links TRBV7-9 to TRBJ1-5; 10 positions agree with TRBD1. V lost 5 bases to trimming and J lost 5 bases; unmatched junction nucleotides: 3. The CDR3 covers 14 residues. CDR1 is SEHNR and CDR2 is FQNEAQ in the germline V gene (reference sequence). The CDR3 region has the DNA TGTGCCAGCAGCCGCGGGACAGGGGATCAGCCCCAGCATTTT. Amino acids: CASSRGTGDQPQHF.

This clone appeared a few times. The genes are TRBV18 and TRBJ2-6, with D perhaps matching TRBD1 (6 bases). The V end was cut by 4 bases, the J end by 4 bases, with 17 bases between. Germline V gene data show CDR1 as KGHSH and CDR2 as LQKENI. The CDR3 sequence is 17 residues long. The CDR3 loop is CASSLTGAGAGANVLTF. Here the CDR3 DNA reads TGTGCCAGCTCACTGACAGGCGCCGGGGCCGGGGCCAACGTCCTGACTTTC.

The J gene is TRBJ2-2, the V gene TRBV6-1, with D possibly matching TRBD2 (6 bases). This CDR3 has 14 amino acids. CDR1 and CDR2 from the germline V gene are MNHNS and SASEGT. Trimming took off 0 bases at V and 7 bases at J, with 9 bases between the two ends. The CDR3 reads CASSEAPEGGELFF. The CDR3 nucleotides are TGTGCCAGCAGTGAAGCACCGGAGGGCGGGGAGCTGTTTTTT.

This clone was observed a few times. The chain joins TRBV5-8 to TRBJ2-1; D is perhaps TRBD1 (6 bases). This CDR3 is 15 amino acids long. Trimming took off 3 bases at V and 0 bases at J, with 10 bases between the two ends. The V gene's germline CDR1 is SGHTS and CDR2 YDEGEE. CDR3 nucleotides: TGTGCCAGCAGCTCCGGGACAAACTCCTACAATGAGCAGTTCTTC. Translated: CASSSGTNSYNEQFF.

The chain employs TRBV23-1 and TRBJ1-2; D is unclear. TRBV23-1 is given ORF status, its function remaining uncertain. This CDR3 contains 11 residues. Trimming cost V 3 bases and J 9 bases, with 8 bases left between them. CDR3 in amino acids: CASSHVICYTF. CDR3 nucleotides: TGCGCCAGCAGTCACGTAATTTGCTACACCTTC.

This chain joins TRBV19 and TRBJ1-5; D gene unclear. From germline, CDR1 is LNHDA and CDR2 SQIVND (reference sequence). The CDR3 spans 15 residues. Trimming took off 2 bases at V and 6 bases at J, with 14 bases between the two ends. The CDR3 loop is CASSITRQAGQPQHF. DNA of the CDR3: TGTGCCAGTAGTATAACCCGGCAGGCGGGTCAGCCCCAGCATTTT.